These 12 T cell receptor beta chains share one sample of origin, sequenced in a study of T cell responses to AZD1222 COVID-19 vaccine. The method was immunoSEQ multiplex PCR; TCRdb's version includes in-frame clones alone and lacks a portion of them. The sample yields fewer than 120,000 clones, 81% seen once. The source material was peripheral blood, sampled on day 0 of AZD1222 vaccination. These receptors were collected from an adult in good health.

This chain joins TRBV14 and TRBJ1-5; D is unresolved. Germline CDR1 is SGHDN and CDR2 is FVKESK. V was shortened by 2 bases and J by 3 bases, with 2 bases between the two germline ends. The CDR3 sequence is 12 residues long. CDR3 region: CASSQPNQPQHF. In DNA, the CDR3 is TGTGCCAGCAGCCAACCCAATCAGCCCCAGCATTTT.

This clone was seen only a few times. Other DNA sequences in the same sample also yield this CDR3. The rearrangement links TRBV5-3 to TRBJ1-3; D gene uncertain. TRBV5-3 is recorded as an ORF, its role being uncertain. The CDR3 is made up of 16 amino acids. Trimming shortened V by 4 bases and J by 3 bases, and 17 bases separated the two germline ends. CDR3 bases: TGTGCCAGAAGCCGGAGTTGGGAGGGAGGTGGAAACACCATATATTTT. This translates into CARSRSWEGGGNTIYF.

V usage is TRBV27 and J usage is TRBJ1-6; TRBD1 agrees at 10 bases. The CDR3 runs 18 residues. After removal of 0 bases from V and 5 bases from J, the junction contained 7 bases not matched to a gene. Germline CDR1 and CDR2: MNHEY and SMNVEV (reference sequence). The CDR3 DNA reads as TGTGCCAGCAGTTTATCTGCGACAGGGGGCGCCCATAATTCACCCCTCCACTTT. Protein sequence: CASSLSATGGAHNSPLHF.

This chain links TRBV7-2 with TRBJ2-1; a possible D gene is TRBD1 (5 bases). The V gene lost 8 bases and the J gene lost 7 bases, with 21 bases spanning the gap. The CDR3 has 15 amino acids. Per germline, CDR1 SGHTA and CDR2 FQGNSA. The CDR3 is CASEFVRFAGNEQFF. CDR3 DNA sequence: TGTGCCAGCGAGTTCGTACGGTTCGCAGGGAATGAGCAGTTCTTC.

This chain links TRBV30 with TRBJ1-5; possibly TRBD1 for D (5 bases). The V end lost 2 bases, the J end lost 3 bases, and 14 bases lay between the germline ends. Per the germline V gene, CDR1 is GTSNPN and CDR2 is SVGIG (reference sequence). This CDR3 spans 15 amino acids. This chain's CDR3 is CAWSLGGTFNQPQHF. CDR3 sequence (DNA): TGTGCCTGGAGTTTGGGAGGGACGTTCAATCAGCCCCAGCATTTT.

The chain combines TRBV25-1 with TRBJ2-5, with D perhaps TRBD2 (6 bases). Trimming stripped 7 bases from V and 11 bases from J, with 23 bases between. From germline, CDR1 is MGHDK and CDR2 SYGVNS. This CDR3 contains 14 residues. The CDR3, as DNA: TGTGCCAGCACCCAAAGGACGGTCGGGGGTACGCAGTACTTC. Its translation is CASTQRTVGGTQYF.

The chain uses TRBV6-5 and TRBJ1-2, with a possible D match to TRBD1 (5 bases). CDR3 length: 15 residues. Germline V gene lookup returns CDR1 MNHEY and CDR2 SVGAGI. Trimming stripped 2 bases from V and 4 bases from J, with 14 bases between. DNA for the CDR3: TGTGCCAGCAGTTACAAAAACCAGGGAAGCTATGGCTACACCTTC. It is translated as CASSYKNQGSYGYTF.

This chain joins TRBV7-2 and TRBJ2-1, with TRBD2 matching over 11 bases. Losses at the gene ends were 4 bases for V and 7 bases for J; bases not matched to a gene: 6. The CDR3 is 15 amino acids. Germline-derived CDR1 and CDR2 are SGHTA and FQGNSA. CDR3 region: CASSSLAGGKNEQFF. The CDR3 DNA is TGTGCCAGCAGCTCTTTAGCGGGGGGGAAAAATGAGCAGTTCTTC.

The CDR3 loop reads CASSLGASGISYNEQFF. Written as DNA, the CDR3 is TGTGCCAGCAGCTTGGGGGCTAGCGGGATATCCTACAATGAGCAGTTCTTC. V usage is TRBV7-9 and J usage is TRBJ2-1, with 9 nucleotides matching TRBD2. The CDR3 consists of 17 residues. Germline-derived CDR1 and CDR2 are SEHNR and FQNEAQ (reference sequence). V was clipped by 3 bases and J by 1 base; unmatched bases: 7.

The genes are TRBV5-1 and TRBJ2-7; D may be TRBD2 (5 bases). This CDR3 comprises 14 residues. Trimming took off 0 bases at V and 3 bases at J, with 10 bases between the two ends. In germline, CDR1 is SGHRS, CDR2 YFSETQ. CDR3 coding DNA: TGCGCCAGCAGCTTGGGGGCCGGGAACTACGAGCAGTACTTC. It yields the protein CASSLGAGNYEQYF.

The CDR3 loop is CASSYGGNQPQHF. CDR3 nucleotides: TGCGCCAGCAGCTACGGGGGCAATCAGCCCCAGCATTTT. This sequence joins TRBV5-1 and TRBJ1-5, with D unclear. The CDR3 totals 13 residues. Trimming took off 3 bases at V and 2 bases at J, with 6 bases between the two ends. CDR1 and CDR2 (germline): SGHRS, YFSETQ.

The chain recombines TRBV5-1 with TRBJ2-7, with a tentative D call TRBD1 (6 bases). This CDR3 has 13 residues. Trimming shortened V by 2 bases and J by 7 bases, and 13 bases separated the two germline ends. Germline loops: CDR1 SGHRS, CDR2 YFSETQ. As DNA, the CDR3 is TGCGCCAGCAGCTTAAACAGGGCGGAGGAGCAGTACTTC. As protein: CASSLNRAEEQYF.